These T cell receptor beta chains were read from a single sample in a study of neoadjuvant anti-PD-1 for oral cavity cancer. Assay used: immunoSEQ multiplex PCR; TCRdb lists only in-frame clones, some missing. The sample has approximately 67,000 clones; more than 70% are singletons. Sequenced material: PBMCs, taken before nivolumab (anti-PD-1) treatment. Receptors originate from a person aged 40 to 85 with oral cavity squamous cell carcinoma. CDR3s include the opening cysteine and the closing phenylalanine or tryptophan. A D gene is named only where the DNA matches it firmly. A row's size may be missing; if present it is once, few, many or a size class.

>TRBV7-8|-|-|TRBJ2-5
CASSSHLGTQYF
TGTGCCAGCAGCTCTCATCTTGGGACCCAGTACTTC
>TRBV4-2|TRBD2|once|TRBJ2-7
CASSQGGEAAYEQYF
TGTGCCAGCAGCCAGGGAGGGGAGGCGGCCTACGAGCAGTACTTC
>TRBV5-1|TRBD1|-|TRBJ1-4
CASSLEPTGLELFF
TGCGCCAGCAGCTTGGAACCGACAGGGTTGGAACTGTTTTTT
>TRBV5-1|TRBD2|-|TRBJ2-1
CASSQAGGSSYNEQFF
TGCGCCAGCAGCCAAGCGGGGGGAAGCTCCTACAATGAGCAGTTCTTC
>TRBV15|TRBD2|-|TRBJ2-1
CATSRDPPGGSYNEQFF
TGTGCCACCAGCAGAGACCCCCCGGGGGGCTCCTACAATGAGCAGTTCTTC
>TRBV27|TRBD1|-|TRBJ1-5
CASSRLGTVVRNQPQHF
TGTGCCAGCAGTCGATTAGGGACAGTGGTTCGCAATCAGCCCCAGCATTTT
>TRBV19|-|-|TRBJ1-5
CASSIRTGASNQPQHF
TGTGCCAGTAGTATACGTACGGGGGCTAGCAATCAGCCCCAGCATTTT
>TRBV19|-|-|TRBJ1-5
CASSGQRNQPQHF
TGTGCCAGTAGTGGCCAGCGGAATCAGCCCCAGCATTTT
>TRBV7-9|-|few|TRBJ1-3
CASRDSSRGNTIYF
TGTGCCAGCAGGGACAGTTCCAGGGGAAACACCATATATTTT
>TRBV28|TRBD1|-|TRBJ1-2
CASSSHHRQGAQDGYTF
TGTGCCAGCAGTTCCCATCACCGACAGGGGGCGCAGGATGGCTACACCTTC
>TRBV29-1|-|few|TRBJ2-1
CSVEVNAFFGGDNEQFF
TGCAGCGTTGAAGTAAATGCCTTCTTTGGAGGGGACAATGAGCAGTTCTTC
>TRBV7-7|-|once|TRBJ1-3
CASSPGVSGNTIYF
TGTGCTAGCAGTCCGGGGGTCTCTGGAAACACCATATATTTT
>TRBV2|TRBD1|few|TRBJ1-5
CASKQGWNQPQHF
TGTGCCAGCAAACAGGGGTGGAATCAGCCCCAGCATTTT
>TRBV19|-|-|TRBJ2-1
CASRRWGAGNEQFF
TGTGCCAGTAGGAGATGGGGGGCAGGTAATGAGCAGTTCTTC
>TRBV6-6|-|-|TRBJ1-4
CASTSLGGQKLFF
TGTGCCAGCACCTCGCTGGGGGGGCAAAAACTGTTTTTT
>TRBV2|TRBD1|few|TRBJ2-3
CASRENWDSKSSDTQYF
TGTGCCAGCAGGGAAAATTGGGACAGTAAGTCTTCAGATACGCAGTATTTT
>TRBV25-1|TRBD2|-|TRBJ2-2
CASGELAGGRKTGELFF
TGTGCCAGCGGGGAACTAGCGGGAGGGCGAAAAACCGGGGAGCTGTTTTTT
>TRBV25-1|-|-|TRBJ1-1
CASSESHASTTEAFF
TGTGCCAGCAGTGAATCGCACGCATCTACCACTGAAGCTTTCTTT
>TRBV7-2|TRBD2|-|TRBJ2-5
CASSLVLAGGKTQYF
TGTGCCAGCAGCTTAGTACTAGCGGGGGGGAAGACCCAGTACTTC
>TRBV7-3|-|once|TRBJ2-2
CASSLNGQNTGELFF
TGTGCCAGCAGCTTAAACGGACAAAACACCGGGGAGCTGTTTTTT
>TRBV10-3|-|-|TRBJ2-1
CAINTGEGAHNEQFF
TGTGCCATCAATACGGGAGAGGGAGCTCACAATGAGCAGTTCTTC
>TRBV9|-|-|TRBJ2-2
CASSLRAANTGELFF
TGTGCCAGCAGTCTCCGGGCGGCGAACACCGGGGAGCTGTTTTTT
>TRBV5-1|-|-|TRBJ2-1
CASSWGTSLENEQFF
TGCGCCAGCAGCTGGGGGACTTCCCTTGAAAATGAGCAGTTCTTC
>TRBV28|-|-|TRBJ1-3
CASSTAGTEFLRNTIYF
TGTGCCAGCAGTACCGCCGGGACGGAGTTCCTTCGAAACACCATATATTTT
>TRBV7-2|-|-|TRBJ1-1
CASSPHQATEAFF
TGTGCCAGCAGCCCCCACCAGGCCACTGAAGCTTTCTTT
>TRBV25-1|-|-|TRBJ1-1
CASSDPQGGNTEAFF
TGTGCCAGCAGTGATCCCCAGGGCGGGAACACTGAAGCTTTCTTT
>TRBV2|TRBD1|-|TRBJ1-1
CASRRMAGGAGTEAFF
TGTGCCAGCAGGCGTATGGCAGGGGGCGCGGGCACTGAAGCTTTCTTT